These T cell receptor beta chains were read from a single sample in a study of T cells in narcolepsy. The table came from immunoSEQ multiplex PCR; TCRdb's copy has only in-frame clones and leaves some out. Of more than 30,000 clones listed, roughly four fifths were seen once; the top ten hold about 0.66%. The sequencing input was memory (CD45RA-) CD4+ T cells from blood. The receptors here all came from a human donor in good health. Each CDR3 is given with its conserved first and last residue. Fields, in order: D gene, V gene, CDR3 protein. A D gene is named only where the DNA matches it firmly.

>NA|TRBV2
CASSGQGGLEQFF
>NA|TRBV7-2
CASSLSGRVGDTF
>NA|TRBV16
CASSQSIGGVGNTIYF
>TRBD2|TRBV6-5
CASSLSGGSYEQYF
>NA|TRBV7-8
CASSLGRDTRNYGYTF
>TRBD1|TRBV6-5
CASSNRQGSGGYTF
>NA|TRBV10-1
CASSPDRNYGYTF
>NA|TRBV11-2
CASSLDGNGQETQYF
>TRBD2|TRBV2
CASTNAGGLRYEQYF
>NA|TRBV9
CASSVGAGKYQETQYF
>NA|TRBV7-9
CASSSFEIAGELFF
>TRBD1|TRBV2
CASRVDGTAYEQYF
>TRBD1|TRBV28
CASRSGQGWGYTF
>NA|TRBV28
CASTSYQETQYF
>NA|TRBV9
CASSVGGTNSPLHF
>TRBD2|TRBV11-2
CASSSILSRGGTDTQYF
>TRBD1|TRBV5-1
CASSLTGAGNTIYF
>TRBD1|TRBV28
CASIGRGRGITEAFF
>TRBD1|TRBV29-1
CSVGGTGGETQYF
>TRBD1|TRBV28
CASSFGLRDRRNEKLFF
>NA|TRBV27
CASSPEYLGSYNEQFF
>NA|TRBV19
CASRGTGSDTQYF
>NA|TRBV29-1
CSVEGAGADEKLFF
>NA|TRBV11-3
CASSLGQEHQETQYF
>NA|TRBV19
CASSGSPGRASNEQFF
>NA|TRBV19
CASSPGEYESTF
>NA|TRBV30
CAWSLTGRSYNEQFF
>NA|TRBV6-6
CASRRAGTLTDTQYF
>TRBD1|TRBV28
CASSLSTGGNNSPLHF
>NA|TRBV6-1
CASARRGGRWHF
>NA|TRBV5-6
CASSGRGADTQYF
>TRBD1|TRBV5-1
CASSPQTGSPYEQYF
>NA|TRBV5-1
CASSLGGASRQETQYF
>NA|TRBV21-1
CASSTRTGQGRLWYNSPLHF
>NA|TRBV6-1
CASSVMVGGLSSGANVLTF
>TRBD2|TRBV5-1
CASSWTAGVRDEQFF
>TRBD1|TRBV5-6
CAGSWDRAYNEQFF
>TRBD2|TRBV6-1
CASSEGTSGGIKQFF
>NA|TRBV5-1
CASSLDLVAGYTF
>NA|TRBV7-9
CASSPEGTTNEKLFF
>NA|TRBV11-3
CASSPTRTAFPNTEAFF
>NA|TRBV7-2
CASSLTGPPFSYEQYF
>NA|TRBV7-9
CASSSRAAGTGELFF
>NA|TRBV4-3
CASSQDRGYSPLHF
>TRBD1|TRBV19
CASKMGQTQPQHF
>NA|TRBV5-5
CASSRIPRSNGDEAFF
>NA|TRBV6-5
CASSSGAGVQPQHF
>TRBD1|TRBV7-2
CASRNGGQPNSPLHF
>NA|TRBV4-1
CASSQVLLSLGGNEKLFF
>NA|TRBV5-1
CASSFWGTTGELFF
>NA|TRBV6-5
CASSYSHSTEAFF
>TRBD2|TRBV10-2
CASIPGLARNEQFF
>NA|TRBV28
CASSKSNQPQHF
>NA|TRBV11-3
CASSRGGQETQYF
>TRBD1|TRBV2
CASSFGTGQMNTEAFF
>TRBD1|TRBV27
CASSFRPPGQGAEEQYF
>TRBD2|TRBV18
CASSPREGLNEQFF